The 18 T cell receptor beta chains in this list originate from one sample, sequenced in a study of shared clonotypes between healthy human individuals. The protocol was immunoSEQ multiplex PCR, while the TCRdb copy is restricted to in-frame clones and leaves out a portion. The sample includes millions of clones, over 85% of them seen just once. The sequencing input was naive CD4+ T cells from PBMCs. Specified subset: CD45RA+ positively selected. The receptors were sampled from a man between 18 and 35 years old in good health. Some clones in this sample may be carry-over from other donors' samples.

This chain connects TRBV5-1 to TRBJ1-1, with 8 bases identical to TRBD1. The V and J ends lost 3 bases and 7 bases, in that order; junction bases with no gene match: 8. CDR3 length equals 14 residues. Germline V lookup: CDR1 SGHRS, CDR2 YFSETQ. In nucleotides, the CDR3 is TGCGCCAGCAGCTCACAGGGGGGTCTAAGTGAAGCTTTCTTT. Translated: CASSSQGGLSEAFF.

The CDR3 nucleotides are TGTGCCAGCAGCTTTTGGGGGGCTAGCGGGAACAACGAGCAGTACTTC. Amino acids: CASSFWGASGNNEQYF. V is TRBV5-6 and J is TRBJ2-7, with 9 bases identical to TRBD2. In germline, CDR1 is SGHDT, CDR2 YYEEEE. Trimming cost V 2 bases and J 5 bases; bases outside gene matches: 11. The CDR3 loop spans 16 amino acids.

This CDR3 is CASQGLAGDNEQFF. CDR3 sequence (DNA): TGCGCCAGCCAGGGACTAGCGGGAGACAATGAGCAGTTCTTC. The gene calls are TRBV10-2 and TRBJ2-1; 14 nucleotides line up with TRBD2. Unmatched junction bases numbered 2, after V lost 8 bases and J lost 5 bases. The CDR3 loop spans 14 amino acids. The V gene's germline CDR1 is WSHSY and CDR2 SAAADI.

V usage is TRBV4-3 and J usage is TRBJ2-5; D ambiguous. V was pared by 3 bases and J by 1 base, with 6 bases between. CDR1 LGHNA and CDR2 YSLEER come from the germline V gene. This CDR3 is 13 amino acids long. The CDR3 nucleotides read TGCGCCAGCAGCCATGGGGTCCAAGAGACCCAGTACTTC. Translated: CASSHGVQETQYF.

The rearrangement links TRBV2 to TRBJ2-7; 11 bases fit TRBD1. The ends lost 11 bases at V and 7 bases at J; junction bases unmatched: 10. CDR3 length equals 13 residues. CDR1 and CDR2 (germline): SNHLY, FYNNEI. Here the CDR3 DNA reads TGTGCCTTCCGGGGGACAGGGGGTTTAGAGCAGTACTTC. This codes for CAFRGTGGLEQYF.

V gene TRBV19 combines with J gene TRBJ2-2; D uncertain. The germline V gene has CDR1 LNHDA and CDR2 SQIVND (reference sequence). V dropped 3 bases and J dropped 6 bases, with 5 bases sitting between them. The CDR3 consists of 12 residues. CDR3 amino acids: CASSIYPGELFF. In DNA form, the CDR3 reads TGTGCCAGTAGTATTTATCCCGGGGAGCTGTTTTTT.

The gene calls are TRBV6-5 and TRBJ2-2, with 7 bases identical to TRBD2. The CDR3 covers 15 residues. Germline CDR1 is MNHEY and CDR2 is SVGAGI. V dropped 7 bases and J dropped 4; count of bases not matched to a gene: 9. The DNA of the CDR3 is TGTGCCAGCATTAGGGCGGGAGACCTCACCGGGGAGCTGTTTTTT. Amino acids: CASIRAGDLTGELFF.

The rearrangement joins TRBV11-3 to TRBJ1-1, with D maybe TRBD1 (6 bases). The CDR3 has 13 amino acids. From germline, CDR1 is SGHNT and CDR2 YENEEA. Trimming pared 3 bases from V and 6 bases from J, leaving 11 bases between. This CDR3 reads CASSLGGASEAFF. CDR3 DNA sequence: TGTGCCAGCAGCTTGGGGGGGGCATCTGAAGCTTTCTTT.

The rearrangement uses TRBV10-3 and TRBJ2-1; TRBD2 agrees at 15 bases. CDR1 is ENHRY and CDR2 is SYGVKD in the germline V gene. Trimming took 3 bases from V and 6 from J; bases not matched to a gene: 15. The CDR3 extends over 20 amino acids. The CDR3 loop is CAISDSAGLAGGLRTNEQFF. In nucleotides, the CDR3 is TGTGCCATCAGTGACTCGGCAGGACTAGCGGGAGGGCTACGCACCAATGAGCAGTTCTTC.

This chain connects TRBV19 to TRBJ1-4; 10 positions agree with TRBD1. Germline V gene data show CDR1 as LNHDA and CDR2 as SQIVND (reference sequence). CDR3 length: 17 amino acids. With 2 bases clipped from V and 5 bases from J, the junction kept 8 bases outside the gene matches. CDR3 nucleotides: TGTGCCAGTAGTATATGGCCCTGGACAGGGGGGAATGAAAAACTGTTTTTT. Its protein product is CASSIWPWTGGNEKLFF.

The chain couples TRBV5-8 to TRBJ1-5; D not certain. This CDR3 spans 16 amino acids. Trimming stripped 1 base from V and 5 bases from J, with 16 bases between. Germline V lookup: CDR1 SGHTS, CDR2 YDEGEE. The chain's CDR3 is CASSLLQLRNHQPQHF. For the CDR3, the DNA is TGTGCCAGCAGCTTGCTGCAGCTAAGGAATCATCAGCCCCAGCATTTT.

The rearrangement uses TRBV5-1 and TRBJ1-4; tentatively, D is TRBD1 (6 bases). Trimming removed 2 bases from V and 8 bases from J, with 13 bases in between. There are 14 residues in the CDR3. Germline CDR1 is SGHRS and CDR2 is YFSETQ. The CDR3 DNA is TGCGCCAGCAGCTTATTAGGGGGGCACGAAAAACTGTTTTTT. Residues: CASSLLGGHEKLFF.

As regards this clone: Within the sample, other DNA sequences also encode this same CDR3. The chain uses TRBV29-1 and TRBJ2-2; D is undetermined. The V end lost 3 bases, the J end lost 1 base, and 6 bases lay between the germline ends. Germline V lookup: CDR1 SQVTM, CDR2 ANQGSEA. The CDR3 length is 13 residues. The CDR3 nucleotides are TGCAGCGTTGATTCAGGGAACACCGGGGAGCTGTTTTTT. Protein product: CSVDSGNTGELFF.

V is TRBV5-6 and J is TRBJ2-7; D is ambiguous. The V end was cut by 1 base, the J end by 6 bases, with 14 bases between. Germline V lookup: CDR1 SGHDT, CDR2 YYEEEE. The CDR3 runs to 14 residues. The CDR3 DNA follows: TGTGCCAGCAGCTTGCGTCCATCGGCAGGCGAGCAGTACTTC. It encodes CASSLRPSAGEQYF.

This chain links TRBV11-2 with TRBJ1-2, with D uncertain. Germline V gene lookup returns CDR1 SGHAT and CDR2 FQNNGV. Trimming removed 0 bases at V and 5 bases at J, with 10 bases between. The CDR3 is 14 residues long. This CDR3 is CASSLDLGDYGYTF. DNA for the CDR3: TGTGCCAGCAGCTTAGATCTCGGGGATTATGGCTACACCTTC.

CDR3 region: CASSQTTGLGTGELFF. In nucleotides, the CDR3 is TGCGCCAGCAGCCAGACAACAGGGCTGGGCACCGGGGAGCTGTTTTTT. The rearrangement links TRBV4-1 to TRBJ2-2; TRBD1 is a possible D gene (6 bases). The germline gives CDR1 MGHRA, CDR2 YSYEKL. The CDR3 spans 16 residues. Trimming stripped 3 bases from V and 4 bases from J, with 15 bases between.

The chain carries TRBV10-3 and TRBJ2-7; TRBD2 matches at 7 bases. The CDR3 is made up of 15 amino acids. CDR1 is ENHRY and CDR2 is SYGVKD in the germline V gene. V dropped 0 bases and J dropped 5; count of bases not matched to a gene: 7. CDR3: CAISESGGDYHEQYF. The CDR3 bases are TGTGCCATCAGTGAGTCGGGCGGGGACTATCACGAGCAGTACTTC.

This chain joins TRBV5-6 and TRBJ2-7, with D tentatively TRBD1 or TRBD2 (5 bases each). Between the trimmed V and J ends, which lost 5 bases and 2 bases, there was a span of 8 bases. This CDR3 contains 12 residues. CDR1 is SGHDT and CDR2 is YYEEEE in the germline V gene. In nucleotides, the CDR3 is TGTGCCAGCAGGCGAGGGGCCTACGAGCAGTACTTC. Translating it yields CASRRGAYEQYF.